This T cell receptor (beta chain) was captured in a study of T cell changes during pregnancy in multiple sclerosis (dated by TCRdb to 2018 to 2020). Background on the whole study: The study looked at changes in the T cell repertoire across pregnancy in women with multiple sclerosis.

Worth noting for this clone: Its antigen is unknown. It has no much larger one-base neighbor in the sample; base qualities were not kept.

The CDR3 contains 15 residues, cysteine and phenylalanine counted. Solely the CDR3 DNA is kept, with 45 bases framed from the first base. V was cut back by 3 bases and J by 7 bases, leaving a gap of 16 bases between them. The library was built by means of the immunoSEQ multiplex PCR assay. TCRdb retrieved this table from immuneACCESS and kept in-frame rearrangements only. Not all clones are present; in checked studies, unresolved V genes account for under half, and no reason is known for the remainder. The sample profile shows approximately 53,000 clones; 80% to 95% of them were found once. About 0.61% of the sample is held by the ten biggest clonotypes.

Sequencing used CD4+ T cells from peripheral blood mononuclear cells, obtained after pregnancy. This sequence originates from a female donor in good health, enrolled as a control in a pregnancy study. This chain joins TRBV23-1 to TRBJ1-5; TRBD1 might be the D gene, on 5 matching bases. TRBV23-1 is an ORF, with its function uncertain. The DNA sequence follows: TGCGCCAGCAGTCACTCCCGGGCCAGGGCGCAGCCCCAGCATTTT. This gives the protein CASSHSRARAQPQHF.